This is a list of T cell receptor beta chains from one sample in a study of cytomegalovirus exposure and HLA in healthy donors. Data came from immunoSEQ multiplex PCR; TCRdb stores just in-frame clones and leaves some out. Its clone listing holds some 140,000 clones. The sequencing sample was made of PBMCs. Receptors were obtained from a middle-aged woman in good health and CMV-seronegative. Both conserved end residues are part of each CDR3. A D gene is named only where the DNA matches it firmly.

V	length	J	D	CDR3	DNA
TRBV6-1	12	TRBJ2-7	-	CASSDQGYEQYF	TGTGCCAGCAGTGATCAGGGATACGAGCAGTACTTC
TRBV29-1	13	TRBJ1-1	-	CSVVIREPTEAFF	TGCAGCGTTGTCATTCGGGAGCCCACTGAAGCTTTCTTT
TRBV28	15	TRBJ2-3	TRBD1	CASSEGARGTDTQYF	TGTGCCAGCTCAGAGGGGGCGCGGGGCACAGATACGCAGTATTTT
TRBV7-2	14	TRBJ1-2	TRBD1	CASSFLQGALGYTF	TGTGCCAGCAGCTTTTTACAGGGGGCGTTGGGCTACACCTTC
TRBV7-2	17	TRBJ2-2	TRBD2	CASSFTGGTFNTGELFF	TGTGCCAGCAGCTTTACCGGGGGGACCTTTAACACCGGGGAGCTGTTTTTT
TRBV28	15	TRBJ1-1	TRBD1	CAGSSIYRGRTEAFF	TGTGCCGGATCCTCCATCTACAGGGGTAGGACTGAAGCCTTCTTT
TRBV7-2	17	TRBJ2-1	TRBD1	CASSQRKGTGVYNEQFF	TGTGCCAGCAGCCAAAGGAAGGGGACAGGGGTCTACAATGAGCAGTTCTTC
TRBV7-8	14	TRBJ1-1	-	CASSPSRVDTEAFF	TGTGCCAGCAGCCCGAGTCGAGTTGACACTGAAGCTTTCTTT
TRBV7-9	16	TRBJ2-7	TRBD1	CASSLGGTGAGSVQYF	TGTGCCAGCAGCCTAGGAGGGACAGGGGCGGGTTCCGTGCAGTACTTC
TRBV7-3	12	TRBJ1-1	-	CASSQGAAEAFF	TGTGCCAGCAGTCAAGGGGCAGCGGAAGCTTTCTTT
TRBV7-8	15	TRBJ2-5	-	CASSLAVTGQETQYF	TGTGCCAGCAGCTTAGCGGTGACAGGTCAAGAGACCCAGTACTTC
TRBV6-5	15	TRBJ1-5	TRBD1	CASSRDRGFNQPQHF	TGTGCCAGCAGTCGGGACAGGGGCTTCAATCAGCCCCAGCATTTT
TRBV6-4	14	TRBJ2-3	TRBD1	CASSRGQGTDTQYF	TGTGCCAGCAGTCGGGGACAGGGGACAGATACGCAGTATTTT
TRBV5-6	12	TRBJ1-1	-	CASSGLNSEAFF	TGTGCCAGCAGCGGATTGAACAGCGAAGCTTTCTTT
TRBV29-1	11	TRBJ2-2	-	CSVGIVGELFF	TGCAGCGTTGGTATAGTGGGGGAGCTGTTTTTT
TRBV15	19	TRBJ2-5	TRBD2	CATSRLTSGTVLFQETQYF	TGTGCCACCAGCAGATTAACTAGCGGGACCGTCCTTTTCCAAGAGACCCAGTACTTC
TRBV7-9	13	TRBJ1-2	-	CASSSTGRYGYTF	TGTGCCAGCAGCTCGACAGGCCGCTATGGCTACACCTTC